Below are 21 T cell receptor beta chains sequenced from a single sample in a study of cytomegalovirus exposure and HLA in healthy donors. The PCR had 60 Vbeta and 13 Jbeta primers. Sequencing was performed with immunoSEQ multiplex PCR; in TCRdb, only in-frame clones are kept and a portion is missing. The sample has under 250,000 clones, approximately 79% seen once. Sequencing input: PBMCs. The receptors were gathered from a man aged 45-65 years in good health and CMV-seronegative.

The chain joins TRBV4-1 to TRBJ2-7; D ambiguous. CDR1 and CDR2 (germline): MGHRA, YSYEKL. V shed 3 bases and J shed 0 bases, with 6 bases lying between them. The CDR3 totals 13 residues. The CDR3 is CASSHGASYEQYF. CDR3 DNA: TGCGCCAGCAGCCACGGTGCCTCCTACGAGCAGTACTTC.

There are a few counts of this clone. This chain uses TRBV28 with TRBJ1-4; tentative D call: TRBD1 (5 bases). CDR1 MDHEN and CDR2 SYDVKM come from the germline V gene. The CDR3 runs to 15 residues. The V gene lost 3 bases and the J gene lost 7 bases, with 15 bases spanning the gap. CDR3 loop: CASSLVGGRGEKLFF. The DNA for the CDR3 is TGTGCCAGCAGTTTGGTGGGAGGGAGGGGTGAAAAACTGTTTTTT.

The chain has TRBV7-8 and TRBJ1-1; D remains unclear. The CDR3 length is 15 residues. V shed 5 bases and J shed 2 bases, with 15 bases lying between them. Germline CDR1 reads SGHVS; CDR2 reads FQNEAQ. The CDR3 DNA reads TGTGCCAGCAGCCCTCCTATGACATCTAACACTGAAGCTTTCTTT. Protein: CASSPPMTSNTEAFF.

The CDR3 spells CASSSTGTASTGELFF. CDR3 DNA: TGTGCCAGCAGTTCCACCGGGACAGCGAGCACCGGGGAGCTGTTTTTT. The chain couples TRBV6-5 to TRBJ2-2, with TRBD1 identical over 7 bases. The CDR3 contains 16 residues. Trimming cost V 4 bases and J 4 bases; bases outside gene matches: 9. Germline V gene data show CDR1 as MNHEY and CDR2 as SVGAGI.

About this clone itself: Other nucleotide sequences in the sample specify the same CDR3. The chain couples TRBV6-6 to TRBJ1-1, with D unresolved. V was pared by 3 bases and J by 2 bases, with 10 bases between. Per germline, CDR1 MNHNY and CDR2 SVGAGI (reference sequence). CDR3 length: 14 amino acids. The CDR3 nucleotides are TGTGCCAGCAGTTATGAACGGGGAAACACTGAAGCTTTCTTT. Protein product: CASSYERGNTEAFF.

V is TRBV28 and J is TRBJ2-5; a weak D match, TRBD1 (6 bases). The CDR3 length is 17 residues. V gave up 3 bases and J gave up 2 bases, with 19 bases separating them. Germline V CDR1 and CDR2: MDHEN, SYDVKM. The CDR3: CASSLRGWRQEQETQYF. CDR3 nucleotide sequence: TGTGCCAGCAGTTTGCGAGGCTGGAGACAGGAGCAAGAGACCCAGTACTTC.

The chain couples TRBV5-8 to TRBJ2-3, with 7 positions matching TRBD2. From germline, CDR1 is SGHTS and CDR2 YDEGEE. The CDR3 is made up of 15 amino acids. Losses at the gene ends were 4 bases for V and 3 bases for J; bases not matched to a gene: 8. The DNA of the CDR3 is TGTGCCAGCAGCGCGCGGATGGGGGGGACAGATACGCAGTATTTT. It is translated as CASSARMGGTDTQYF.

The V and J genes are TRBV30 and TRBJ1-4; 7 bases map to TRBD1. Germline CDR1 is GTSNPN and CDR2 is SVGIG (reference sequence). CDR3 size: 13 residues. V trimming: 8 bases; J trimming: 3 bases; junction bases outside the gene matches: 6. The CDR3 DNA sequence: TGTGCCGTAACCGGGACAGCTAATGAAAAACTGTTTTTT. This translates into CAVTGTANEKLFF.

The gene calls are TRBV28 and TRBJ2-7, with D possibly matching TRBD1 (5 bases). This CDR3 has 15 amino acids. V lost 3 bases, J lost 3 bases, and 15 bases lay in between. Germline CDR1 and CDR2: MDHEN and SYDVKM. CDR3 in DNA: TGTGCCAGCAGTTTTTACCGGGCAGGGAACTACGAGCAGTACTTC. This translates into CASSFYRAGNYEQYF.

The rearrangement uses TRBV7-9 and TRBJ2-2; D might be TRBD2 (7 bases). The V and J ends lost 11 bases and 4 bases respectively, with 23 bases between them. The CDR3 is made up of 16 amino acids. The germline CDR1 and CDR2 sequences are SEHNR and FQNEAQ (reference sequence). The DNA for the CDR3 is TGTGCCGCCCCAAGAACGGGGGGCGCGGGCACCGGGGAGCTGTTTTTT. This encodes CAAPRTGGAGTGELFF.

The table lists this clone with a few counts. The chain is built from TRBV5-1 and TRBJ1-3; D gene uncertain. V lost 0 bases, J lost 4 bases, and 14 bases lay in between. Looked up from germline, CDR1 is SGHRS and CDR2 is YFSETQ. The CDR3 totals 16 residues. The CDR3 here is CASSLGPMAVGNTIYF. DNA of the CDR3: TGCGCCAGCAGCTTGGGGCCCATGGCAGTCGGAAACACCATATATTTT.

This clone came up a few times. The chain is built from TRBV2 and TRBJ1-5, with TRBD1 matching 8 bases. The germline CDR1 and CDR2 sequences are SNHLY and FYNNEI. This CDR3 is 12 amino acids long. V was pared by 5 bases and J by 9 bases, with 3 bases of the junction left unmatched. CDR3 amino acids: CASSRTGLPQHF. CDR3 coding DNA: TGTGCCAGCAGTCGGACAGGGTTGCCCCAGCATTTT. The full variable domain, with the rest looked up from reference TRBV2 and TRBJ1-5, is EPEVTQTPSHQVTQMGQEVILRCVPISNHLYFYWYRQILGQKVEFLVSFYNNEISEKSEIFDDQFSVERPDGSNFTLKIRSTKLEDSAMYFCASSRTGLPQHFGDGTRLSIL.

The CDR3 protein is CASSLLQDGYTF. Written as DNA, the CDR3 is TGTGCCAGCAGCTTATTGCAGGATGGCTACACCTTC. The V and J genes are TRBV5-5 and TRBJ1-2; D gene uncertain. Germline CDR1 is SGHKS and CDR2 is YYEKEE (reference sequence). The CDR3 sequence is 12 residues long. The V end was cut by 2 bases, the J end by 6 bases, with 8 bases between. Full variable domain (remainder filled in from reference TRBV5-5 and TRBJ1-2): DAGVTQSPTHLIKTRGQQVTLRCSPISGHKSVSWYQQVLGQGPQFIFQYYEKEERGRGNFPDRFSARQFPNYSSELNVNALLLGDSALYLCASSLLQDGYTFGSGTRLTVV.

The chain carries TRBV30 and TRBJ1-5; TRBD1 might be the D (5 bases). V was trimmed by 0 bases and J by 2 bases, leaving 14 bases between them. From germline, CDR1 is GTSNPN and CDR2 SVGIG (reference sequence). This CDR3 comprises 16 residues. The CDR3 region is CAWSVQWGRGNQPQHF. Here the CDR3 DNA reads TGTGCCTGGAGTGTACAGTGGGGGAGGGGCAATCAGCCCCAGCATTTT.

The rearrangement joins TRBV7-8 to TRBJ2-2; D might be TRBD2 (5 bases). CDR3 size: 15 residues. V lost 2 bases to trimming and J lost 3 bases, with 10 bases between them. Per germline, CDR1 SGHVS and CDR2 FQNEAQ. The CDR3 region is CASSLRGKDTGELFF. CDR3 DNA: TGTGCCAGCAGCTTAAGAGGGAAGGACACCGGGGAGCTGTTTTTT. Full variable domain (remainder filled in from reference TRBV7-8 and TRBJ2-2): GAGVSQSPRYKVAKRGQDVALRCDPISGHVSLFWYQQALGQGPEFLTYFQNEAQLDKSGLPSDRFFAERPEGSVSTLKIQRTQQEDSAVYLCASSLRGKDTGELFFGEGSRLTVL.

In this sample, this clone turned up once. V usage is TRBV23-1 and J usage is TRBJ2-1; 7 positions match TRBD1. TRBV23-1 has ORF status, its function being uncertain. J gave up 14 bases and V 2 bases, and 3 bases lay outside the gene matches. CDR3 length equals 11 residues. The CDR3 protein is CASSQPTGKFF. CDR3 in DNA: TGCGCCAGCAGTCAACCGACAGGGAAGTTCTTC.

The V gene is TRBV29-1, the J gene TRBJ2-5, with 12 positions matching TRBD2. Germline V gene sequence: CDR1 SQVTM, CDR2 ANQGSEA. The CDR3 spans 16 residues. V lost 0 bases and J lost 5; bases outside the gene matches: 7. The CDR3 nucleotides are TGCAGCGTTGAAGAGCCCCTAGCGGGAGGGACTGAGACCCAGTACTTC. Amino acids: CSVEEPLAGGTETQYF.

This clone showed up just a few times. This rearrangement joins TRBV14 to TRBJ1-1; 8 bases are a match to TRBD1. Trimming cost V 2 bases and J 11 bases; bases outside gene matches: 7. The V gene's germline CDR1 is SGHDN and CDR2 FVKESK. The length of the CDR3 is 13 residues. Here the CDR3 reads CASSQMQGARAFF. In nucleotides, the CDR3 is TGTGCCAGCAGCCAAATGCAGGGGGCCCGGGCTTTCTTT. Full variable domain (rest looked up from reference TRBV14 and TRBJ1-1): EAGVTQFPSHSVIEKGQTVTLRCDPISGHDNLYWYRRVMGKEIKFLLHFVKESKQDESGMPNNRFLAERTGGTYSTLKVQPAELEDSGVYFCASSQMQGARAFFGQGTRLTVV.

The chain employs TRBV5-8 and TRBJ1-1; 7 bases line up with TRBD1. CDR3 length: 14 residues. V shed 4 bases, J shed 3 bases, and the junction held 6 bases outside the gene matches. The germline CDR1 and CDR2 sequences are SGHTS and YDEGEE. CDR3 protein: CASSGGTAYTEAFF. In DNA, the CDR3 is TGTGCCAGCAGCGGTGGGACAGCCTACACTGAAGCTTTCTTT.

Comments on this clone: The same CDR3 also results from other DNA sequences found in this sample. The chain uses TRBV28 and TRBJ2-5; 9 bases align to TRBD2. The V gene's germline CDR1 is MDHEN and CDR2 SYDVKM. The CDR3 loop spans 16 amino acids. Trimming removed 4 bases from V and 0 bases from J; junction bases left unmatched: 6. CDR3 DNA: TGTGCCAGCAGTTCCGTAGGACTAGCGAACCAAGAGACCCAGTACTTC. As protein: CASSSVGLANQETQYF.

This chain uses TRBV19 with TRBJ1-1, with 9 bases identical to TRBD1. Per the germline V gene, CDR1 is LNHDA and CDR2 is SQIVND (reference sequence). This CDR3 is built from 16 residues. The V and J ends lost 3 bases and 2 bases, in that order; junction bases with no gene match: 7. CDR3 region: CASSIGDRDFNTEAFF. CDR3 nucleotides: TGTGCCAGTAGTATTGGGGACAGGGACTTTAACACTGAAGCTTTCTTT.